This is a list of T cell receptor beta chains from one sample in a study of cytomegalovirus exposure and HLA in healthy donors. Generated by immunoSEQ multiplex PCR, the TCRdb table keeps only in-frame clones and is missing some. The sample yields roughly 190,000 clones, 82% seen once. Sequences were obtained from PBMCs. The receptors come from a woman aged 18 to 35 in good health and CMV-seronegative. Both conserved end residues are part of each CDR3. Fields, in order: V gene, clone size, D gene, J gene, CDR3 protein, CDR3 DNA. The D gene is left open where the match is weak. Size values are once, few and many counts, or a class for expanded clones, and some rows have none.

v_gene: TRBV7-2; abundance: .; d_gene: .; j_gene: TRBJ2-4; CDR3aa: CASSFSGAEIQYF; CDR3nt: TGTGCCAGCAGCTTTTCAGGGGCCGAAATTCAGTACTTC
v_gene: TRBV29-1; abundance: .; d_gene: TRBD1; j_gene: TRBJ1-2; CDR3aa: CSAGQNYGYTF; CDR3nt: TGCAGCGCGGGACAGAACTATGGCTACACCTTC
v_gene: TRBV18; abundance: few; d_gene: .; j_gene: TRBJ1-6; CDR3aa: CASSPTDSENSPLHF; CDR3nt: TGTGCCAGCTCACCTACAGACAGCGAGAATTCACCCCTCCACTTT
v_gene: TRBV27; abundance: .; d_gene: TRBD1; j_gene: TRBJ2-3; CDR3aa: CASSQGQPPPGTQYF; CDR3nt: TGTGCCAGCAGCCAGGGACAGCCACCCCCAGGTACGCAGTATTTT
v_gene: TRBV21-1; abundance: .; d_gene: .; j_gene: TRBJ2-4; CDR3aa: CASNKTAGREEDIQYF; CDR3nt: TGTGCCAGCAACAAAACGGCAGGGCGGGAGGAGGACATTCAGTACTTC
v_gene: TRBV7-8; abundance: .; d_gene: .; j_gene: TRBJ2-1; CDR3aa: CASSLVWRESREQFF; CDR3nt: TGTGCCAGCAGCTTAGTGTGGAGGGAATCTCGCGAGCAGTTCTTC
v_gene: TRBV14; abundance: .; d_gene: .; j_gene: TRBJ1-4; CDR3aa: CASSQDQAGFNEKLFF; CDR3nt: TGTGCCAGCAGCCAAGATCAGGCAGGATTTAATGAAAAACTGTTTTTT
v_gene: TRBV7-6; abundance: .; d_gene: TRBD2; j_gene: TRBJ2-1; CDR3aa: CASSFSNGRVWNEQFF; CDR3nt: TGTGCCAGCAGCTTCAGTAACGGGAGGGTATGGAATGAGCAGTTCTTC
v_gene: TRBV28; abundance: .; d_gene: TRBD2; j_gene: TRBJ2-1; CDR3aa: CASSLAGDLYNEQFF; CDR3nt: TGTGCCAGCAGCTTAGCGGGAGATCTCTACAATGAGCAGTTCTTC
v_gene: TRBV7-9; abundance: .; d_gene: TRBD1; j_gene: TRBJ2-2; CDR3aa: CASSAPGQEVLVETGELFF; CDR3nt: TGTGCCAGCAGCGCCCCGGGACAGGAAGTCTTGGTGGAAACCGGGGAGCTGTTTTTT
v_gene: TRBV21-1; abundance: .; d_gene: .; j_gene: TRBJ1-1; CDR3aa: CASSTQAFF; CDR3nt: TGTGCCAGCAGCACACAGGCTTTCTTT
v_gene: TRBV27; abundance: .; d_gene: TRBD2; j_gene: TRBJ2-2; CDR3aa: CASSPSGRGTGELFF; CDR3nt: TGTGCCAGCTCACCTAGCGGGAGAGGAACCGGGGAGCTGTTTTTT
v_gene: TRBV14; abundance: few; d_gene: .; j_gene: TRBJ2-3; CDR3aa: CASSQDLLSSTQYF; CDR3nt: TGTGCCAGCAGCCAAGATCTGCTTAGCTCTACGCAGTATTTT
v_gene: TRBV7-8; abundance: .; d_gene: .; j_gene: TRBJ2-4; CDR3aa: CASSQGTDKNIQYF; CDR3nt: TGTGCCAGCAGCCAGGGGACCGACAAAAACATTCAGTACTTC
v_gene: TRBV5-6; abundance: .; d_gene: .; j_gene: TRBJ1-2; CDR3aa: CASTGTTNYGYTF; CDR3nt: TGTGCCAGCACCGGGACAACTAACTATGGCTACACCTTC
v_gene: TRBV7-2; abundance: .; d_gene: TRBD2; j_gene: TRBJ2-1; CDR3aa: CASSPRRGLNNEQFF; CDR3nt: TGTGCCAGCAGCCCCCGCCGGGGACTAAACAATGAGCAGTTCTTC
v_gene: TRBV28; abundance: .; d_gene: TRBD1; j_gene: TRBJ2-7; CDR3aa: CASKGQGDYEQYF; CDR3nt: TGTGCCAGCAAGGGACAGGGGGACTACGAGCAGTACTTC
v_gene: TRBV10-3; abundance: .; d_gene: TRBD1; j_gene: TRBJ2-7; CDR3aa: CAIGGRQGENEQYF; CDR3nt: TGTGCCATCGGGGGACGACAGGGGGAGAACGAGCAGTACTTC
v_gene: TRBV5-1; abundance: .; d_gene: TRBD1; j_gene: TRBJ1-2; CDR3aa: CASSLEQGAGYTF; CDR3nt: TGCGCCAGCAGCTTGGAACAGGGGGCTGGCTACACCTTC
v_gene: TRBV7-9; abundance: .; d_gene: TRBD2; j_gene: TRBJ2-5; CDR3aa: CASSNPGSSGGETQYF; CDR3nt: TGTGCCAGCAGCAATCCAGGGAGTTCGGGAGGAGAGACCCAGTACTTC
v_gene: TRBV10-2; abundance: few; d_gene: TRBD2; j_gene: TRBJ2-7; CDR3aa: CATFREGSSYEQYF; CDR3nt: TGCGCCACCTTTCGGGAGGGAAGCTCCTACGAGCAGTACTTC
v_gene: TRBV19; abundance: .; d_gene: .; j_gene: TRBJ2-1; CDR3aa: CASSPLSRSLYNEQFF; CDR3nt: TGTGCCAGTAGTCCCCTCTCCCGGAGCCTCTACAATGAGCAGTTCTTC
v_gene: TRBV7-9; abundance: .; d_gene: TRBD1; j_gene: TRBJ1-2; CDR3aa: CASSQQGDYGYTF; CDR3nt: TGTGCCAGCAGCCAACAGGGGGACTATGGCTACACCTTC
v_gene: TRBV11-2; abundance: once; d_gene: TRBD2; j_gene: TRBJ2-1; CDR3aa: CASSLLAGPNGQFF; CDR3nt: TGTGCCAGCAGCTTACTAGCGGGGCCAAACGGTCAGTTCTTC
v_gene: TRBV6-5; abundance: .; d_gene: .; j_gene: TRBJ2-7; CDR3aa: CASSSGGVDEQYF; CDR3nt: TGTGCCAGCAGCTCTGGAGGTGTCGACGAGCAGTACTTC
v_gene: TRBV28; abundance: .; d_gene: .; j_gene: TRBJ1-1; CDR3aa: CASSLFSGVLSRGTEAFF; CDR3nt: TGTGCCAGCAGTTTATTTTCCGGCGTCCTATCCCGGGGCACTGAAGCTTTCTTT
v_gene: TRBV6-5; abundance: .; d_gene: .; j_gene: TRBJ1-2; CDR3aa: CASSPAGGYGYTF; CDR3nt: TGTGCCAGCAGTCCTGCCGGGGGCTATGGCTACACCTTC
v_gene: TRBV19; abundance: .; d_gene: .; j_gene: TRBJ1-1; CDR3aa: CASSTNPGTLNTEAFF; CDR3nt: TGTGCCAGTAGTACGAACCCCGGGACACTAAACACTGAAGCTTTCTTT
v_gene: TRBV7-3; abundance: .; d_gene: TRBD2; j_gene: TRBJ2-1; CDR3aa: CASSLIAGVFYNEQFF; CDR3nt: TGTGCCAGCAGCTTAATAGCGGGAGTCTTCTACAATGAGCAGTTCTTC
v_gene: TRBV18; abundance: .; d_gene: .; j_gene: TRBJ2-2; CDR3aa: CASSPLGGSGGELFF; CDR3nt: TGTGCCAGCTCACCCCTTGGGGGGTCCGGCGGGGAGCTGTTTTTT
v_gene: TRBV6-6; abundance: .; d_gene: TRBD1; j_gene: TRBJ1-2; CDR3aa: CASSYTGTGFSYGYTF; CDR3nt: TGTGCCAGCAGTTACACCGGGACAGGGTTTAGCTATGGCTACACCTTC
v_gene: TRBV6-1; abundance: .; d_gene: .; j_gene: TRBJ1-6; CDR3aa: CASSGVRGSPLHF; CDR3nt: TGTGCCAGCAGTGGGGTCAGGGGTTCACCCCTCCACTTT
v_gene: TRBV25-1; abundance: .; d_gene: .; j_gene: TRBJ2-5; CDR3aa: CASRRETQYF; CDR3nt: TGTGCCAGCAGGAGAGAGACCCAGTACTTC
v_gene: TRBV6-4; abundance: once; d_gene: .; j_gene: TRBJ2-5; CDR3aa: CTRQPLPPYF; CDR3nt: TGTACCAGACAGCCCCTTCCCCCGTACTTC
v_gene: TRBV27; abundance: .; d_gene: TRBD2; j_gene: TRBJ2-1; CDR3aa: CASMAGAPNFSYNEQFF; CDR3nt: TGTGCCAGCATGGCGGGAGCGCCTAATTTCTCCTACAATGAGCAGTTCTTC
v_gene: TRBV27; abundance: .; d_gene: .; j_gene: TRBJ1-1; CDR3aa: CASSSPPVRVTEAFF; CDR3nt: TGTGCCAGCAGTTCCCCACCGGTCAGGGTCACTGAAGCTTTCTTT
v_gene: TRBV10-3; abundance: once; d_gene: .; j_gene: TRBJ2-2; CDR3aa: CAISESEVTNTGELFF; CDR3nt: TGTGCCATCAGTGAGTCAGAGGTGACGAACACCGGGGAGCTGTTTTTT
v_gene: TRBV6-5; abundance: .; d_gene: .; j_gene: TRBJ1-2; CDR3aa: CASSSQGLAGYTF; CDR3nt: TGTGCCAGCAGTTCTCAGGGGCTGGCTGGCTACACCTTC
v_gene: TRBV27; abundance: .; d_gene: .; j_gene: TRBJ1-1; CDR3aa: CASSLTRVLGTEAFF; CDR3nt: TGTGCCAGCAGTTTGACCAGGGTGTTGGGGACTGAAGCTTTCTTT
v_gene: TRBV5-1; abundance: .; d_gene: .; j_gene: TRBJ2-4; CDR3aa: CASSLASERGNIQYF; CDR3nt: TGCGCCAGCAGCTTGGCTTCGGAAAGGGGAAACATTCAGTACTTC
v_gene: TRBV5-1; abundance: .; d_gene: TRBD1; j_gene: TRBJ2-2; CDR3aa: CASKRQGNTGELFF; CDR3nt: TGCGCCAGCAAGCGACAGGGGAACACCGGGGAGCTGTTTTTT
v_gene: TRBV5-6; abundance: .; d_gene: .; j_gene: TRBJ2-7; CDR3aa: CATSAGRISHEQYF; CDR3nt: TGTGCCACCTCGGCGGGGCGCATAAGCCACGAGCAGTACTTC
v_gene: TRBV19; abundance: few; d_gene: .; j_gene: TRBJ2-4; CDR3aa: CASRLLGSAKNIQYF; CDR3nt: TGTGCCAGTAGGTTACTAGGATCGGCCAAAAACATTCAGTACTTC
v_gene: TRBV6-1; abundance: once; d_gene: .; j_gene: TRBJ2-3; CDR3aa: CATWTQGTDTQYF; CDR3nt: TGTGCCACCTGGACTCAGGGCACAGATACGCAGTATTTT
v_gene: TRBV19; abundance: .; d_gene: TRBD1; j_gene: TRBJ2-1; CDR3aa: CASSIEPGTGPSSYNEQFF; CDR3nt: TGTGCCAGTAGTATAGAACCAGGGACAGGGCCCTCTTCCTACAATGAGCAGTTCTTC
v_gene: TRBV28; abundance: .; d_gene: TRBD2; j_gene: TRBJ2-4; CDR3aa: CASSWAGGQFLLAKNIQYF; CDR3nt: TGTGCCAGCAGTTGGGCGGGGGGCCAATTCCTACTAGCCAAAAACATTCAGTACTTC
v_gene: TRBV5-1; abundance: .; d_gene: .; j_gene: TRBJ1-3; CDR3aa: CASSLTAGPNTIYF; CDR3nt: TGCGCCAGCAGCTTGACAGCGGGACCCAACACCATATATTTT
v_gene: TRBV28; abundance: .; d_gene: .; j_gene: TRBJ2-7; CDR3aa: CASRRSGYEQYF; CDR3nt: TGTGCCAGCAGAAGGTCCGGGTACGAGCAGTACTTC
v_gene: TRBV4-1; abundance: .; d_gene: TRBD1; j_gene: TRBJ1-2; CDR3aa: CASSQDRGRLPYGYTF; CDR3nt: TGCGCCAGCAGCCAGGACAGGGGACGGTTACCCTATGGCTACACCTTC
v_gene: TRBV18; abundance: .; d_gene: TRBD2; j_gene: TRBJ2-7; CDR3aa: CASSPGLADYEQYF; CDR3nt: TGTGCCAGCTCACCGGGACTAGCGGACTACGAGCAGTACTTC
v_gene: TRBV6-4; abundance: few; d_gene: TRBD1; j_gene: TRBJ2-7; CDR3aa: CASKGYETGKGSYEQYF; CDR3nt: TGTGCCAGCAAAGGTTATGAGACAGGGAAAGGGTCCTACGAGCAGTACTTC
v_gene: TRBV5-1; abundance: .; d_gene: TRBD2; j_gene: TRBJ2-5; CDR3aa: CASGVAGGYQETQYF; CDR3nt: TGCGCCAGTGGGGTAGCGGGAGGGTACCAAGAGACCCAGTACTTC
v_gene: TRBV5-1; abundance: .; d_gene: TRBD1; j_gene: TRBJ2-1; CDR3aa: CASSPGDRPYEQFF; CDR3nt: TGCGCCAGCAGCCCCGGGGACAGACCCTATGAGCAGTTCTTC
v_gene: TRBV29-1; abundance: .; d_gene: TRBD2; j_gene: TRBJ2-7; CDR3aa: CSVASGTYYEQYF; CDR3nt: TGCAGCGTTGCGAGCGGGACCTACTACGAGCAGTACTTC
v_gene: TRBV6-5; abundance: .; d_gene: TRBD1; j_gene: TRBJ1-5; CDR3aa: CASRGQGDQPQHF; CDR3nt: TGTGCCAGCAGGGGACAGGGGGATCAGCCCCAGCATTTT
v_gene: TRBV5-1; abundance: .; d_gene: .; j_gene: TRBJ1-1; CDR3aa: CASSLQGEHTEAFF; CDR3nt: TGCGCCAGCAGCCTACAGGGAGAGCACACTGAAGCTTTCTTT
v_gene: TRBV29-1; abundance: .; d_gene: .; j_gene: TRBJ2-4; CDR3aa: CSGEDIGTGYKNIQYF; CDR3nt: TGCAGCGGCGAAGATATAGGAACAGGATACAAAAACATTCAGTACTTC
v_gene: TRBV7-2; abundance: .; d_gene: .; j_gene: TRBJ2-3; CDR3aa: CASTLRGYGADTQYF; CDR3nt: TGTGCCAGCACCCTTAGGGGGTATGGCGCAGATACGCAGTATTTT
v_gene: TRBV6-5; abundance: once; d_gene: .; j_gene: TRBJ1-5; CDR3aa: CASSSQWRNQPQHF; CDR3nt: TGTGCCAGCAGTTCCCAATGGCGCAATCAGCCCCAGCATTTT